One sample yielded the 11 T cell receptor beta chains listed below, sequenced in a study of shared clonotypes between healthy human individuals. Libraries were prepared by immunoSEQ multiplex PCR; TCRdb keeps only in-frame clonotypes and omits some of them. Counted here are more than 2,000,000 clones, approximately 94% occurring once; the ten biggest clones make up roughly 0.13%. Sequenced: naive CD4+ T cells sorted from blood. Regarding subset: CD45RA+ positively selected. All receptors come from a young man in good health.

The chain couples TRBV4-2 to TRBJ2-2; D is tentatively TRBD1 or TRBD2 (5 bases each). The germline V and J ends were trimmed by 4 bases and 0 bases, with 12 bases remaining between them. There are 16 residues in the CDR3. The V gene's germline CDR1 is LGHNA and CDR2 YNFKEQ. CDR3 sequence reads: CASSPTGDPNTGELFF. The CDR3 DNA sequence: TGTGCCAGCAGCCCCACCGGGGACCCGAACACCGGGGAGCTGTTTTTT.

The V and J genes are TRBV30 and TRBJ2-5, with 12 nucleotides matching TRBD2. Germline V gene sequence: CDR1 GTSNPN, CDR2 SVGIG (reference sequence). The V segment lost 0 bases and the J segment 0 bases; nucleotides outside the gene matches: 5. The CDR3 loop spans 17 amino acids. The CDR3 nucleotides read TGTGCCTGGAGTGTACGTGGGACTAGCGGGTACCAAGAGACCCAGTACTTC. Residues: CAWSVRGTSGYQETQYF.

This chain joins TRBV19 and TRBJ2-7; D is possibly TRBD2 (6 bases). The CDR3 contains 15 residues. V shed 8 bases and J shed 6 bases, with 23 bases lying between them. Germline V gene data show CDR1 as LNHDA and CDR2 as SQIVND (reference sequence). The CDR3 nucleotides read TGTGCCAGTCACCCCGGGACTTCGCGCTTCTCCGAGCAGTACTTC. It translates to CASHPGTSRFSEQYF. Supplemented by reference TRBV19 and TRBJ2-7, the full variable domain reads DGGITQSPKYLFRKEGQNVTLSCEQNLNHDAMYWYRQDPGQGLRLIYYSQIVNDFQKGDIAEGYSVSREKKESFPLTVTSAQKNPTAFYLCASHPGTSRFSEQYFGPGTRLTVT.

This clone was picked up a small number of times. The chain combines TRBV30 with TRBJ1-5; TRBD1 matches 8 bases. The V gene's germline CDR1 is GTSNPN and CDR2 SVGIG (reference sequence). The V gene end was trimmed by 3 bases and the J gene end by 6 bases; junction bases not matched to a gene: 4. The CDR3 sequence is 13 residues long. CDR3 sequence reads: CAWRGQEGQPQHF. CDR3 DNA: TGTGCCTGGAGGGGACAGGAGGGTCAGCCCCAGCATTTT.

The chain is built from TRBV6-5 and TRBJ1-5, with D unclear. The V end lost 8 bases, the J end lost 6 bases, and 14 bases lay between the germline ends. Germline V CDR1 and CDR2: MNHEY, SVGAGI. This CDR3 has 13 amino acids. CDR3 sequence: CASARKNSQPQHF. CDR3 bases: TGTGCCAGCGCCCGAAAAAACTCTCAGCCCCAGCATTTT.

The chain is built from TRBV20-1 and TRBJ1-2; D uncertain. The CDR3 sequence is 11 residues long. The germline gives CDR1 DFQATT, CDR2 SNEGSKA (reference sequence). V was cut by 2 bases and J by 6 bases, with 7 bases left in between. CDR3 region: CSARRNDGYTF. The DNA for the CDR3 is TGCAGTGCTAGACGGAACGATGGCTACACCTTC.

The V and J genes are TRBV7-9 and TRBJ1-3, with D uncertain. V was pared by 5 bases and J by 0 bases, with 11 bases between. CDR3 length: 15 residues. In germline, CDR1 is SEHNR, CDR2 FQNEAQ (reference sequence). The CDR3 sequence: CASSPSKGSGNTIYF. CDR3 DNA sequence: TGTGCCAGCAGCCCCTCGAAGGGCTCTGGAAACACCATATATTTT.

The chain combines TRBV20-1 with TRBJ1-2; D unresolved. The V gene's germline CDR1 is DFQATT and CDR2 SNEGSKA (reference sequence). The CDR3 loop spans 10 amino acids. The V and J ends lost 5 bases and 7 bases respectively, with 8 bases between them. In nucleotides, the CDR3 is TGCAGTGCTCCCACCGCTGGCTACACCTTC. Protein product: CSAPTAGYTF.

The table lists this clone with a few counts. The rearrangement joins TRBV2 to TRBJ1-3; no clear D. The germline CDR1 and CDR2 sequences are SNHLY and FYNNEI. The CDR3 is 14 amino acids. Trimming took 4 bases from V and 0 from J, leaving 7 bases between them. The CDR3 is CASSVKVSGNTIYF. The CDR3 nucleotides are TGTGCCAGCAGTGTGAAGGTCTCTGGAAACACCATATATTTT.

The chain recombines TRBV21-1 with TRBJ2-3; TRBD2 was called by the table and not checked on the DNA. TRBV21-1 is a pseudogene. The CDR3 length is 15 residues. DNA for the CDR3: TGTGCCAGCAGCAAAGGGTCCGGGAGCACAGATACGCAGTATTTT. Protein product: CASSKGSGSTDTQYF.

This chain's CDR3 is CASSSGSVGSHEQFF. Here the CDR3 DNA reads TGTGCCAGCAGTTCCGGGTCCGTGGGTAGCCATGAGCAGTTCTTC. V gene TRBV6-5 combines with J gene TRBJ2-1; D call uncertain. Germline CDR1 is MNHEY and CDR2 is SVGAGI. The V and J ends lost 4 bases and 8 bases respectively, with 18 bases between them. This CDR3 has 15 residues.